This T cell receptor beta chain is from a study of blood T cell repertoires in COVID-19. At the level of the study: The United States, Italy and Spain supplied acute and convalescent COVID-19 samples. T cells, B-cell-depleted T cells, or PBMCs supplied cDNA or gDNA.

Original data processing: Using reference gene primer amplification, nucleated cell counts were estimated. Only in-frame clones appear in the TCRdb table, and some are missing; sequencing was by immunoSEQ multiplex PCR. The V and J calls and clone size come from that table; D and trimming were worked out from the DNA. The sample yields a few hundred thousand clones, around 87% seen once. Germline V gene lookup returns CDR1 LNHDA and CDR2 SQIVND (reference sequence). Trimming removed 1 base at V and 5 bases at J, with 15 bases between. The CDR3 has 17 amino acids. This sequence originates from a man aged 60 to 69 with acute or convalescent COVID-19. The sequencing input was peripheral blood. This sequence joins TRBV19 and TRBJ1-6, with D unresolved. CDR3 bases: TGTGCCAGTAGTATAGTGTTAGCGGCCTCGAATAATTCACCCCTCCACTTT. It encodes CASSIVLAASNNSPLHF. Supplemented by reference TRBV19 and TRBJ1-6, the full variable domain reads DGGITQSPKYLFRKEGQNVTLSCEQNLNHDAMYWYRQDPGQGLRLIYYSQIVNDFQKGDIAEGYSVSREKKESFPLTVTSAQKNPTAFYLCASSIVLAASNNSPLHFGNGTRLTVT.